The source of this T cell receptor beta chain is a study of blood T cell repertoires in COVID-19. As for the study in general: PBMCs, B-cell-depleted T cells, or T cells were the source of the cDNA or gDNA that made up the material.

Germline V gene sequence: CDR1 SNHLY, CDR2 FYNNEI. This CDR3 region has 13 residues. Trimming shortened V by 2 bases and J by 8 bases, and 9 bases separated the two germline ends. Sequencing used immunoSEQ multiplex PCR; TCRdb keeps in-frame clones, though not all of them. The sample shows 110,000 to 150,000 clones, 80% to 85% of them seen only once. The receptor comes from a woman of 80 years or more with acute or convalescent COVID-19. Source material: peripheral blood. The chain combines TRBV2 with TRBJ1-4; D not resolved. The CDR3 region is CASSERVVEKLFF. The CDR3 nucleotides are TGTGCCAGCAGTGAACGGGTTGTCGAAAAACTGTTTTTT.